This T cell receptor beta chain was recorded in a study of T-cell memory formation after mild COVID-19. Findings of the study overall: Unconfirmed was the SARS-CoV-2 specificity of second-wave clones that peaked on day 37.

This clonotype appeared a few times. What it binds is not known. TCRdb itself ran the 5' RACE reads through MiXCR, one entry per CDR3 protein. Of about 360,000 distinct CDR3 sequences in the sample, about 15% are singletons; the top ten hold about 20%. Sequenced material: PBMCs or a T cell subset sorted from them (not recorded which). This clonotype was sampled from a man younger than 35 who had mild COVID-19 (a few samples of this study predate the infection). Cell type and time point are not known.

This CDR3 is CASSLPGGDYEQYF. The CDR3, as DNA: TGCGCCAGCAGCTTGCCGGGGGGTGACTACGAGCAGTACTTC. The chain joins TRBV5-1 to TRBJ2-7; 7 bases line up with TRBD2. CDR1 SGHRS and CDR2 YFSETQ come from the germline V gene. The CDR3 runs 14 residues. Trimming removed 1 base from V and 3 bases from J; junction bases left unmatched: 4.